This T cell receptor beta chain came from a study of shared T cell receptors in the human thymus. Measured with immunoSEQ multiplex PCR; TCRdb has only the in-frame clones, and not every one. Altogether roughly 660,000 clones are present, around 87% being singletons, with the ten largest covering 0.008% to 0.011%. This sample also appeared in a second study, on human thymus T cells.

The sequence came from a boy under two years old with a congenital heart defect. Material: thymocytes.

CDR3 amino acids: CATRPERLAGESNEQFF. The CDR3 bases are TGTGCCACCAGGCCCGAGAGGCTAGCGGGAGAGAGCAATGAGCAGTTCTTC. The chain recombines TRBV15 with TRBJ2-1; 10 bases match TRBD2. Germline assignment: CDR1 LNHNV and CDR2 YYDKDF (reference sequence). Unmatched junction bases numbered 14, after V lost 6 bases and J lost 6 bases. CDR3 length equals 17 residues.